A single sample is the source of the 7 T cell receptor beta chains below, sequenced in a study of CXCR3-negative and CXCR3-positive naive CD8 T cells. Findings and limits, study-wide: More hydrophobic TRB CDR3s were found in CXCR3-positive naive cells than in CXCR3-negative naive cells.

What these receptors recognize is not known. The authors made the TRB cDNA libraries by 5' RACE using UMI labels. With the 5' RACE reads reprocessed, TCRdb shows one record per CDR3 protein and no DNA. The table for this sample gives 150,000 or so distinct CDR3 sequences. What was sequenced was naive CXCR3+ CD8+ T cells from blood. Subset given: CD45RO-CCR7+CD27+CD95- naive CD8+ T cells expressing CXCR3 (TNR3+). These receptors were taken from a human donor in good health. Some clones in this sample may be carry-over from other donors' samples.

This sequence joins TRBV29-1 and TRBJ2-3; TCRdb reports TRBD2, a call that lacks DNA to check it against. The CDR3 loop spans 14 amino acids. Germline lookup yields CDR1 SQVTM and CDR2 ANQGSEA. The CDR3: CSVELAGGGDTQYF.

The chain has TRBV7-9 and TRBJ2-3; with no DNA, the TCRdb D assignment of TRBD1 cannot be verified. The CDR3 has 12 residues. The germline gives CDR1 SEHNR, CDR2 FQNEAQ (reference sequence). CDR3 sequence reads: CASSLGFPTLYF.

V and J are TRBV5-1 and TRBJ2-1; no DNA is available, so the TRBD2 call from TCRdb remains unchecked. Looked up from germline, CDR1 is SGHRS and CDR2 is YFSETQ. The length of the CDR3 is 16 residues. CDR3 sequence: CASSQTSGGTYNEQFF.

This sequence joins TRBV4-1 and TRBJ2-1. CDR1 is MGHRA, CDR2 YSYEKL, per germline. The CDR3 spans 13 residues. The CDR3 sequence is CASSQILTNEQFF.

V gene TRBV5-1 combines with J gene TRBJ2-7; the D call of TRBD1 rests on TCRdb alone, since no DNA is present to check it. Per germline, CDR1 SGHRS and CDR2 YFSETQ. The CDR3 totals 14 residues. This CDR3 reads CASSPAGTGYEQYF.

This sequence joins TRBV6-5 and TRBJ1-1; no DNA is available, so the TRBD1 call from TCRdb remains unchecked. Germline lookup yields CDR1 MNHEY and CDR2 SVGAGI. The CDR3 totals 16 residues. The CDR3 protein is CASSYRTGTMNTEAFF.

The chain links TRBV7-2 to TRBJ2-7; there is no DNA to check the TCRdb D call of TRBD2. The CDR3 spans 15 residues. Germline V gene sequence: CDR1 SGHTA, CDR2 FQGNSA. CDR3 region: CASTYIGGVPYEQYF.